These 13 T cell receptor beta chains came from one sample sequenced in a study of T cells in Graves' hyperthyroidism and ophthalmopathy. RNA transcripts served as the template for amplifying TCR beta CDR3 regions. The TCR CDR3 first-round RT-PCR relied on the HTBI primer set. MiXCR, applied by TCRdb to the multiplex PCR reads, yields one record per CDR3 protein. The sample records 250,000 to 300,000 distinct CDR3 sequences, approximately 14% being singletons. Material for sequencing was blood. The source is a middle-aged woman with Graves' hyperthyroidism that later progressed to Graves' ophthalmopathy.

This clonotype was recorded once. V usage is TRBV9 and J usage is TRBJ2-7, with 7 bases lining up with TRBD1. This CDR3 has 15 amino acids. CDR1 is SGDLS and CDR2 is YYNGEE in the germline V gene. J was trimmed by 7 bases and V by 0 bases; bases with no gene match: 10. CDR3 sequence: CASSVEGAPAGEQYF. The CDR3 bases are TGTGCCAGCAGCGTAGAGGGGGCCCCCGCCGGGGAGCAGTACTTC. The variable domain in full, with the rest retrieved from reference TRBV9 and TRBJ2-7, is DSGVTQTPKHLITATGQRVTLRCSPRSGDLSVYWYQQSLDQGLQFLIQYYNGEERAKGNILERFSAQQFPDLHSELNLSSLELGDSALYFCASSVEGAPAGEQYFGPGTRLTVT.

The chain carries TRBV28 and TRBJ2-7, with 10 bases lining up with TRBD2. Germline lookup yields CDR1 MDHEN and CDR2 SYDVKM. V gave up 7 bases and J gave up 4 bases; unmatched junction bases: 13. The CDR3 totals 16 residues. CDR3 bases: TGTGCCAGCATCTCTAGCGGGAGATCTGTGTGGTACGAGCAGTACTTC. Amino acids: CASISSGRSVWYEQYF.

In its sample, this clonotype was seen many times. The V gene is TRBV14, the J gene TRBJ1-6; TRBD1 is a possible D gene (6 bases). Germline lookup yields CDR1 SGHDN and CDR2 FVKESK. The CDR3 runs 15 residues. The V end lost 0 bases, the J end lost 6 bases, and 9 bases lay between the germline ends. CDR3 sequence reads: CASSQEGALNSPLHF. In DNA, the CDR3 is TGTGCCAGCAGCCAAGAGGGGGCCCTTAATTCACCCCTCCACTTT. Full variable domain (remainder filled in from reference TRBV14 and TRBJ1-6): EAGVTQFPSHSVIEKGQTVTLRCDPISGHDNLYWYRRVMGKEIKFLLHFVKESKQDESGMPNNRFLAERTGGTYSTLKVQPAELEDSGVYFCASSQEGALNSPLHFGNGTRLTVT.

This clonotype was picked up a small number of times. CDR3 in amino acids: CSVATGARDEQFF. The CDR3 DNA is TGCAGTGTTGCGACTGGTGCCCGGGATGAGCAGTTCTTC. The J gene is TRBJ2-1, the V gene TRBV20-1; no firm D call. The V gene's germline CDR1 is DFQATT and CDR2 SNEGSKA (reference sequence). The V end lost 7 bases, the J end lost 8 bases, and 18 bases lay between the germline ends. The CDR3 sequence is 13 residues long.

This clonotype came up many times. The CDR3 loop is CSASPLDLIPNTGELFF. The CDR3 nucleotides read TGCAGTGCTAGTCCCCTAGATTTGATCCCTAACACCGGGGAGCTGTTTTTT. The chain couples TRBV20-1 to TRBJ2-2; D not certain. The length of the CDR3 is 17 residues. V lost 3 bases and J lost 2, with 19 bases in between. Per germline, CDR1 DFQATT and CDR2 SNEGSKA (reference sequence).

This clonotype was seen many times. The V call is TRBV2, the J call TRBJ2-5; D call uncertain. The CDR3 has 15 amino acids. V dropped 5 bases and J dropped 3 bases, with 16 bases sitting between them. Germline assignment: CDR1 SNHLY and CDR2 FYNNEI. CDR3 DNA: TGTGCCAGCAGTCCCAGTAAGGAGTTGGAAGAGACCCAGTACTTC. This encodes CASSPSKELEETQYF.

This clonotype was seen repeatedly, ten times or more. The chain combines TRBV28 with TRBJ1-2; 9 bases map to TRBD1. The junction had 15 bases not matched to a gene; V was cut back by 5 bases and J by 5 bases. Germline CDR1 and CDR2: MDHEN and SYDVKM. The CDR3 consists of 17 residues. The CDR3 is CASSPRPKTGGDYGYTF. The CDR3 DNA is TGTGCCAGCAGTCCCAGGCCAAAGACAGGGGGGGATTATGGCTACACCTTC.

On this clonotype: A much larger clone lies one base from this, so it may be a read error. This chain joins TRBV20-1 and TRBJ2-3, with D unclear. This CDR3 is 12 amino acids long. CDR1 DFQATT and CDR2 SNEGSKA come from the germline V gene (reference sequence). CDR3 DNA: TGCAGTGCTGACTCTAACACAGATACGCAGTGTTTT. Translated: CSADSNTDTQCF.

There are many counts of this clonotype. V is TRBV19 and J is TRBJ2-1; 13 bases match TRBD2. The germline gives CDR1 LNHDA, CDR2 SQIVND (reference sequence). The CDR3 contains 19 residues. V shed 6 bases, J shed 11 bases, and the junction held 22 bases outside the gene matches. The CDR3 DNA sequence: TGTGCCAGTAGCCTAACCGGACTAGCGGGAGAAGGTTCAGGGAAGAAGCAGTTCTTC. Its protein product is CASSLTGLAGEGSGKKQFF. The entire variable domain, with the rest obtained from reference TRBV19 and TRBJ2-1, is as follows: DGGITQSPKYLFRKEGQNVTLSCEQNLNHDAMYWYRQDPGQGLRLIYYSQIVNDFQKGDIAEGYSVSREKKESFPLTVTSAQKNPTAFYLCASSLTGLAGEGSGKKQFFGPGTRLTVL.

This clonotype was seen ten or more times. Its ends do not fully match the called genes, so a read error is possible. The chain employs TRBV3-1 and TRBJ1-3; 7 positions agree with TRBD1. This CDR3 region has 14 residues. The germline V gene encodes CDR1 LGHDT and CDR2 YNNKEL (reference sequence). The CDR3 loop is CASSQGSGPGGRNF. The CDR3 DNA sequence: TGTGCCAGCAGCCAAGGTAGCGGGCCAGGGGGGCGCAATTTT.

This clonotype occurred many times. V usage is TRBV13 and J usage is TRBJ2-3, with TRBD1 matching 9 bases. This CDR3 comprises 17 residues. Trimming cost V 4 bases and J 0 bases; bases outside gene matches: 8. Germline loops: CDR1 PRHDT, CDR2 FYEKMQ (reference sequence). The chain's CDR3 is CASSSWTGAGSTDTQYF. Written as DNA, the CDR3 is TGTGCCAGCAGCTCCTGGACAGGGGCAGGGAGCACAGATACGCAGTATTTT.

There are many counts of this clonotype. V is TRBV6-6 and J is TRBJ1-4; D is unresolved. Germline loops: CDR1 MNHNY, CDR2 SVGAGI (reference sequence). V was cut by 2 bases and J by 9 bases, with 16 bases left in between. The CDR3 has 15 amino acids. In DNA form, the CDR3 reads TGTGCCAGCAGTTACCCCCCCCGCTTTTCTCAAAAACTGTTTTTT. Translation gives CASSYPPRFSQKLFF.

This clonotype was counted a few times. The V call is TRBV28, the J call TRBJ2-7; 10 nucleotides align to TRBD2. The V gene end was trimmed by 3 bases and the J gene end by 4 bases; junction bases not matched to a gene: 15. Germline CDR1 reads MDHEN; CDR2 reads SYDVKM. This CDR3 spans 18 amino acids. CDR3 DNA: TGTGCCAGCAGTTTTCACGCTAGCGGGAGATCTGTGTGGTACGAGCAGTACTTC. This sequence encodes CASSFHASGRSVWYEQYF. Full variable domain (rest looked up from reference TRBV28 and TRBJ2-7): DVKVTQSSRYLVKRTGEKVFLECVQDMDHENMFWYRQDPGLGLRLIYFSYDVKMKEKGDIPEGYSVSREKKERFSLILESASTNQTSMYLCASSFHASGRSVWYEQYFGPGTRLTVT.